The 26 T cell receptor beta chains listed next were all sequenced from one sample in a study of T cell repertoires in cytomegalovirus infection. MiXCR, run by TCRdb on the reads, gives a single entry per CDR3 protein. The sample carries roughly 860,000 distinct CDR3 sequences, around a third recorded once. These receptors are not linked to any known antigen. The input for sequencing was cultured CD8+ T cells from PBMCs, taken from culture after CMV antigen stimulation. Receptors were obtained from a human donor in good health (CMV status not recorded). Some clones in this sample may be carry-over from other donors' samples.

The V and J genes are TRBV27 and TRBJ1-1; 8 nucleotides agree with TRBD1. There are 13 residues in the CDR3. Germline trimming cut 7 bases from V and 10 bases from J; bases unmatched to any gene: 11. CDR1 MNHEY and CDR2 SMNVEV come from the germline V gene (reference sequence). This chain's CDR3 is CASILQGAPGAFF. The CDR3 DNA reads TGTGCCAGCATTCTGCAGGGGGCGCCGGGAGCTTTCTTT.

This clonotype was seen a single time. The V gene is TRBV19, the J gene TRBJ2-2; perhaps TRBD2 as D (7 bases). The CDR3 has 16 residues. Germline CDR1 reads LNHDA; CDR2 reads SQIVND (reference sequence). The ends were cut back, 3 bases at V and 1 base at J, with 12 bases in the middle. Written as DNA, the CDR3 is TGTGCCAGTAGTATCCAAGGGGGGGTGAACACCGGGGAGCTGTTTTTT. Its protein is CASSIQGGVNTGELFF.

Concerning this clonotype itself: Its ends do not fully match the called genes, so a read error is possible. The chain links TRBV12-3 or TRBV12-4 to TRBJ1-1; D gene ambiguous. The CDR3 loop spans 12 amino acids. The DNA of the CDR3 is TGTGCCAGCAGTCCCCCGAACGCTGAAGCTTTCTTT. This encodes CASSPPNAEAFF.

CDR3 in DNA: TGTGCCAGCAGCTTAGAACTAGCGGGGGGCAGCTCCTACGAGCAGTACTTC. Translation: CASSLELAGGSSYEQYF. The chain employs TRBV7-6 and TRBJ2-7; TRBD2 aligns across 12 bases. J lost 0 bases, V lost 1 base, and 4 bases had no gene match. Germline V gives CDR1 SGHVS, CDR2 FNYEAQ. The CDR3 consists of 17 residues.

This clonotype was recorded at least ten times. CDR3 sequence: CASSLRTGTNEKLFF. CDR3 sequence (DNA): TGTGCCAGCAGCTTAAGGACGGGCACTAATGAAAAACTGTTTTTT. This chain links TRBV7-6 with TRBJ1-4; D is unclear. V was trimmed by 2 bases and J by 2 bases, leaving 9 bases between them. The length of the CDR3 is 15 residues. CDR1 and CDR2 from the germline V gene are SGHVS and FNYEAQ. The entire variable domain, with the rest obtained from reference TRBV7-6 and TRBJ1-4, is as follows: GAGVSQSPRYKVTKRGQDVALRCDPISGHVSLYWYRQALGQGPEFLTYFNYEAQQDKSGLPNDRFSAERPEGSISTLTIQRTEQRDSAMYRCASSLRTGTNEKLFFGSGTQLSVL.

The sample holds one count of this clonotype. Written as DNA, the CDR3 is TGTGCCAGTAGTATAACCGGGTTTGGCACTGAAGCTTTCTTT. It translates to CASSITGFGTEAFF. V usage is TRBV19 and J usage is TRBJ1-1; D not certain. This CDR3 has 14 residues. Per the germline V gene, CDR1 is LNHDA and CDR2 is SQIVND (reference sequence). V shed 2 bases and J shed 4 bases, with 11 bases lying between them.

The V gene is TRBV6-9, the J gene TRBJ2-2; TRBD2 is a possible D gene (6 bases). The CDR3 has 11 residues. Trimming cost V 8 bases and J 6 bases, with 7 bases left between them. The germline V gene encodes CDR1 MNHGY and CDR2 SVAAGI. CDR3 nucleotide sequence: TGTGCCAGCCTAGCGCCCGGGGAGCTGTTTTTT. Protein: CASLAPGELFF.

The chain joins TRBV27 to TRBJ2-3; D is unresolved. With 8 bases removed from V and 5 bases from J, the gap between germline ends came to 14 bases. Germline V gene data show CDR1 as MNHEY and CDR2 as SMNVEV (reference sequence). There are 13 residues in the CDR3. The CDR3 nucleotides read TGTGCCAGCTACTTTTACCCGGGAGATACGCAGTATTTT. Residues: CASYFYPGDTQYF.

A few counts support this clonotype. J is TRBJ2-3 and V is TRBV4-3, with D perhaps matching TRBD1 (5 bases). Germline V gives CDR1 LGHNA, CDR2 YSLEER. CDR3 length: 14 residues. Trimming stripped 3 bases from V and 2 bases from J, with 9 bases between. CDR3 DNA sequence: TGCGCCAGCAGCCACCCGGACATCACAGATACGCAGTATTTT. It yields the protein CASSHPDITDTQYF.

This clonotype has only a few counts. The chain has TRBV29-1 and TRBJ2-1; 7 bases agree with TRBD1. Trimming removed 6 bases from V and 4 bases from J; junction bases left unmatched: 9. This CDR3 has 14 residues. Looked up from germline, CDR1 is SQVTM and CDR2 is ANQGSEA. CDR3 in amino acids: CSVAAGGSYNEQFF. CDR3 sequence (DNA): TGCAGCGTCGCAGCAGGGGGTTCGTACAATGAGCAGTTCTTC.

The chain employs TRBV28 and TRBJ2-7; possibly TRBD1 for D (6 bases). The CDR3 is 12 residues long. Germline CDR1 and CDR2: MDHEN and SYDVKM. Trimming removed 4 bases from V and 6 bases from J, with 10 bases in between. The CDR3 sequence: CASSSTGVEQYV. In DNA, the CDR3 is TGTGCCAGCAGTTCGACAGGCGTCGAGCAGTACGTC.

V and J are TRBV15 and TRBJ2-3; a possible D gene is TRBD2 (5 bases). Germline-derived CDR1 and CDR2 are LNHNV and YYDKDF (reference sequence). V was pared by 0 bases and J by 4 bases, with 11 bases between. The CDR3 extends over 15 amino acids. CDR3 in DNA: TGTGCCACCAGCAGAGATCGGGGTACGGCAGATACGCAGTATTTT. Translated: CATSRDRGTADTQYF.

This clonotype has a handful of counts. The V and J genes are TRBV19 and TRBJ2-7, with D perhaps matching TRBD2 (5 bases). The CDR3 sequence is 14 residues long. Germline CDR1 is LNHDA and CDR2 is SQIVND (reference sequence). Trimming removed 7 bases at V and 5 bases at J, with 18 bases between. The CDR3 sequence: CASIRGRRANEQYV. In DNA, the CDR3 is TGTGCCAGTATACGGGGAAGACGCGCAAACGAGCAGTACGTC.

The CDR3 nucleotides are TGTGCCAGCAGCGCGACAGGGGTCAATCAGCCCCAGCATTTT. Protein: CASSATGVNQPQHF. J is TRBJ1-5 and V is TRBV9, with 8 bases identical to TRBD1. CDR3 length: 14 amino acids. Trimming removed 3 bases from V and 3 bases from J; junction bases left unmatched: 2. The germline gives CDR1 SGDLS, CDR2 YYNGEE. Full variable domain (outside the CDR3, taken from reference TRBV9 and TRBJ1-5): DSGVTQTPKHLITATGQRVTLRCSPRSGDLSVYWYQQSLDQGLQFLIQYYNGEERAKGNILERFSAQQFPDLHSELNLSSLELGDSALYFCASSATGVNQPQHFGDGTRLSIL.

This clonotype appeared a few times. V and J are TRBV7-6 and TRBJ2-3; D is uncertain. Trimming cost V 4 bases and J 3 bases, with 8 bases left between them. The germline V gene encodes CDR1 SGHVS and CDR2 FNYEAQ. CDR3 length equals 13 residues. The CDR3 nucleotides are TGTGCCAGCAGCTCGGATGGGACAGATACGCAGTATTTT. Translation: CASSSDGTDTQYF.

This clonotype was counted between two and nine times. In DNA form, the CDR3 reads TGTGCCAGCAACTCCCCCACGGACGGTCCCTACGAGCAGTACTTC. It encodes CASNSPTDGPYEQYF. This chain uses TRBV2 with TRBJ2-7; D ambiguous. The CDR3 spans 15 residues. CDR1 is SNHLY, CDR2 FYNNEI, per germline. V gave up 7 bases and J gave up 2 bases, with 18 bases separating them.

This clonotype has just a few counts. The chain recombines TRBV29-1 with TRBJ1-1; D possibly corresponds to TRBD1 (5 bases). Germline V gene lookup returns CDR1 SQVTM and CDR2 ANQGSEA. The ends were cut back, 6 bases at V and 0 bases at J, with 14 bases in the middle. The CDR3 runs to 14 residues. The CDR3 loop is CSVPAGNLNTEAFF. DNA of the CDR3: TGCAGCGTCCCGGCAGGGAACCTGAACACTGAAGCTTTCTTT.

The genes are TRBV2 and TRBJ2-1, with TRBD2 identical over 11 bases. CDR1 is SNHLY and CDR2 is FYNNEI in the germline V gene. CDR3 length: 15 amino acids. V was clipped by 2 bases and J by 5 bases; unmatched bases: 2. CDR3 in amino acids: CASSERLAGNNEQFF. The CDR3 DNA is TGTGCCAGCAGTGAACGACTAGCGGGAAACAATGAGCAGTTCTTC. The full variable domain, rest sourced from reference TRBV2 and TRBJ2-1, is EPEVTQTPSHQVTQMGQEVILRCVPISNHLYFYWYRQILGQKVEFLVSFYNNEISEKSEIFDDQFSVERPDGSNFTLKIRSTKLEDSAMYFCASSERLAGNNEQFFGPGTRLTVL.

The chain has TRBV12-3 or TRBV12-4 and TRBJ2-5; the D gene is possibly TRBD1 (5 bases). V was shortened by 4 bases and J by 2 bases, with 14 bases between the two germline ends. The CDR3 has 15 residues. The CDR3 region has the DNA TGTGCCAGCAGTTCCCGGACAACACCGCAAGAGACCCAGTACTTC. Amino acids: CASSSRTTPQETQYF.

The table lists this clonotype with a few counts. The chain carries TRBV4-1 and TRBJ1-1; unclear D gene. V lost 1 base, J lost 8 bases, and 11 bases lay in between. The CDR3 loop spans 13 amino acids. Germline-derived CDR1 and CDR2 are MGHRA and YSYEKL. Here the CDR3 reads CASSQVLQVEAFF. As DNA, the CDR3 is TGCGCCAGCAGCCAAGTGCTACAAGTAGAAGCTTTCTTT.

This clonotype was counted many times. The CDR3 here is CASGGALASEKLFF. As DNA, the CDR3 is TGTGCCAGCGGGGGGGCCCTAGCTAGTGAAAAACTGTTTTTT. The rearrangement joins TRBV27 to TRBJ1-4, with D possibly TRBD1 on 6 matching bases. V was pared by 8 bases and J by 7 bases, with 17 bases between. Germline V gene data show CDR1 as MNHEY and CDR2 as SMNVEV (reference sequence). This CDR3 has 14 residues.

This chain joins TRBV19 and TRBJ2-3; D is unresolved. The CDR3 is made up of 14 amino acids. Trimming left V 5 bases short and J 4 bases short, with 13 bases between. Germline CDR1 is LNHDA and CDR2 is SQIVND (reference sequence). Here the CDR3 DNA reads TGTGCCAGTAGTTTCGGGCCCGGAGCAGATACGCAGTATTTT. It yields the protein CASSFGPGADTQYF.

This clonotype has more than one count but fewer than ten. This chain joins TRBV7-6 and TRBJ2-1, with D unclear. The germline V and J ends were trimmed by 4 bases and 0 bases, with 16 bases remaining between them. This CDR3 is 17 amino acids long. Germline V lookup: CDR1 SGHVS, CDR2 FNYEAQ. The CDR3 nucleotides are TGTGCCAGCAGCTCCCTGGCGCTGATCAGCTCCTACAATGAGCAGTTCTTC. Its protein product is CASSSLALISSYNEQFF.

The CDR3 region is CASSYFGGNEQFF. Written as DNA, the CDR3 is TGTGCCAGCAGTTACTTCGGGGGAAATGAGCAGTTCTTC. The V call is TRBV6-6, the J call TRBJ2-1; possibly TRBD2 for D (6 bases). V gave up 1 base and J gave up 7 bases, with 8 bases separating them. The CDR3 has 13 residues. Germline values: CDR1 MNHNY, CDR2 SVGAGI (reference sequence).

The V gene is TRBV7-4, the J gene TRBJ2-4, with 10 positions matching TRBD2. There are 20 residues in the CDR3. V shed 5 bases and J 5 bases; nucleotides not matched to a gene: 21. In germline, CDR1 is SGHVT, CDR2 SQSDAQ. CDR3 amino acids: CASSTTGQRGGRIWENIQYF. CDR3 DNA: TGTGCCAGCAGCACCACTGGGCAGCGGGGGGGCCGGATATGGGAAAACATTCAGTACTTC.

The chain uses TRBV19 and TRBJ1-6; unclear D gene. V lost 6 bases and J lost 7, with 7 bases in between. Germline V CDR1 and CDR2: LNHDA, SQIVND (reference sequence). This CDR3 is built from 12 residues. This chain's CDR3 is CASRIGNSPLHF. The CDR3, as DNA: TGTGCCAGTAGGATCGGCAATTCACCCCTCCACTTT.